This TCR beta chain comes out of a study of T-cell memory formation after mild COVID-19. After 5'RACE with constant-segment primers, TCR alpha and TCR beta cDNA libraries carrying sample barcodes and UMIs were obtained. TCRdb re-derived calls from the 5' RACE reads in MiXCR, one entry per CDR3 protein. The sample records about 400,000 distinct CDR3 sequences, around a sixth being singletons. This clonotype appeared many times. Antigen unknown. The CDR3 contains 13 residues. V lost 6 bases and J lost 6; bases outside the gene matches: 2. Study-level findings and limits: Shrinking CD4+ clones resided mostly in CM and EM, and CD8+ ones in EMRA. Clones contracting across day 15 to 85 had a balanced CD4/CD8 profile; later expanding clones leaned CD4+. Researchers found some responding clones in pre-infection memory, a sign that cross-reactive memory joined.

This chain uses TRBV12-3 or TRBV12-4 with TRBJ2-2; 9 nucleotides line up with TRBD1. What was sequenced was PBMCs or a T cell subset sorted from them (not recorded which). This TCR was sampled from a man younger than 35 who had mild COVID-19 (a few samples of this study predate the infection). Cell type and time point are not known. The CDR3 loop reads CASRRTGAGELFF. DNA of the CDR3: TGTGCCAGCAGGCGGACAGGGGCCGGGGAGCTGTTTTTT.